The 16 T cell receptor beta chains below were found in one sample sequenced in a study of T-cell memory formation after mild COVID-19. TCRdb redid the calling of the 5' RACE reads with MiXCR, one entry per CDR3 protein. Of around 400,000 distinct CDR3 sequences listed, less than 25% were seen once; the top ten hold around 9.5%. Sequenced material: PBMCs or a T cell subset sorted from them (not recorded which). The receptors come from an adult woman who had mild COVID-19 (a few samples of this study predate the infection). Cell type and time point are not known.

The table lists this clonotype with a few counts. The chain carries TRBV5-1 and TRBJ1-5; tentative D call: TRBD1 (5 bases). Between the trimmed V and J ends, which lost 0 bases and 1 base, there was a span of 11 bases. Germline V gene lookup returns CDR1 SGHRS and CDR2 YFSETQ. The length of the CDR3 is 16 residues. The CDR3 nucleotides are TGCGCCAGCAGCTTGGGGGGGTCGGTGAGCAATCAGCCCCAGCATTTT. Translating it yields CASSLGGSVSNQPQHF.

This clonotype was seen a few times. V usage is TRBV12-3 or TRBV12-4 and J usage is TRBJ2-7; a possible D gene is TRBD1 (6 bases). V shed 5 bases and J shed 6 bases, with 14 bases lying between them. The CDR3 length is 13 residues. For the CDR3, the DNA is TGTGCCAGCAGTCACAGGGAAGACTCCGAGCAGTACTTC. Amino acids: CASSHREDSEQYF.

This chain joins TRBV24-1 and TRBJ2-1; weak D call: TRBD2 (5 bases). The CDR3 is made up of 16 amino acids. Trimming pared 3 bases from V and 3 bases from J, leaving 14 bases between. Germline V CDR1 and CDR2: KGHDR, SFDVKD. In nucleotides, the CDR3 is TGTGCCACCAGTGATCCGGGGTGGGGATACTACAATGAGCAGTTCTTC. Translating gives CATSDPGWGYYNEQFF.

This clonotype appeared a single time. The gene calls are TRBV12-3 or TRBV12-4 and TRBJ2-7; no definite D call. The V end lost 0 bases, the J end lost 3 bases, and 6 bases lay between the germline ends. CDR3 length: 13 residues. The CDR3, as DNA: TGTGCCAGCAGTTTAGCTACCGTCTACGAGCAGTACTTC. Translating it yields CASSLATVYEQYF.

On this clonotype itself: The junction and the germline gene differ at one end; a read error may be behind it. V is TRBV7-6 and J is TRBJ2-2; D is undetermined. This CDR3 has 13 amino acids. Germline CDR1 SGHVS, CDR2 FNYEAQ. The CDR3 region is CASSPKNTWELFF. The CDR3 coding sequence is TGTGCCAGCAGCCCCAAGAACACCTGGGAGCTGTTTTTT.

This chain links TRBV5-6 with TRBJ2-1; TRBD2 might be the D (5 bases). V gave up 4 bases and J gave up 0 bases, with 11 bases separating them. Germline CDR1 reads SGHDT; CDR2 reads YYEEEE. CDR3 size: 15 residues. The CDR3 sequence is CASSSGIGSYNEQFF. Written as DNA, the CDR3 is TGTGCCAGCAGCAGCGGAATTGGCTCCTACAATGAGCAGTTCTTC.

This clonotype turned up a few times. This chain connects TRBV28 to TRBJ2-5; D gene uncertain. Trimming took off 5 bases at V and 0 bases at J, with 13 bases between the two ends. The CDR3 extends over 15 amino acids. Germline CDR1 and CDR2: MDHEN and SYDVKM. CDR3 coding DNA: TGTGCCAGCAGTCCCGAAACATTATACCAAGAGACCCAGTACTTC. This codes for CASSPETLYQETQYF.

This clonotype has a handful of counts. The chain links TRBV29-1 to TRBJ2-7; D gene unclear. CDR1 and CDR2 (germline): SQVTM, ANQGSEA. The CDR3 is 11 amino acids. V lost 5 bases and J lost 3, with 8 bases in between. CDR3 DNA: TGCAGCGTTTCCCAGGTCTACGAGCAGTACTTC. It specifies CSVSQVYEQYF.

The chain couples TRBV5-1 to TRBJ1-1; 8 positions match TRBD1. Germline assignment: CDR1 SGHRS and CDR2 YFSETQ. V lost 2 bases to trimming and J lost 1 base; unmatched junction nucleotides: 7. The CDR3 is 16 amino acids. CDR3 in DNA: TGCGCCAGCAGCTTTTCCCCGGGGACAGGGAACACTGAAGCTTTCTTT. Its protein product is CASSFSPGTGNTEAFF.

V and J are TRBV2 and TRBJ2-3; possibly TRBD1 for D (5 bases). V lost 10 bases and J 5 bases, leaving 16 bases between the germline ends. The germline CDR1 and CDR2 sequences are SNHLY and FYNNEI. This CDR3 has 13 amino acids. The CDR3 sequence: CATTGRMIDTQYF. The CDR3, as DNA: TGTGCCACCACAGGACGGATGATAGATACGCAGTATTTT.

The chain combines TRBV13 with TRBJ2-7; TRBD2 agrees at 8 bases. The CDR3 contains 14 residues. Germline V lookup: CDR1 PRHDT, CDR2 FYEKMQ (reference sequence). The ends lost 6 bases at V and 0 bases at J; junction bases unmatched: 4. CDR3 residues: CASRRGVSSYEQYF. The CDR3 DNA is TGTGCCAGCAGGCGGGGGGTTAGCTCCTACGAGCAGTACTTC.

With respect to this clonotype: An end of the junction does not agree with germline; a read error may underlie this. The chain couples TRBV29-1 to TRBJ2-5, with D possibly matching TRBD2 (5 bases). The CDR3 totals 10 residues. CDR1 SQVTM and CDR2 ANQGSEA come from the germline V gene. The DNA for the CDR3 is TGCAGCGTGGAAGCCGGGGCCCAGTACTTC. It specifies CSVEAGAQYF.

The gene calls are TRBV7-2 and TRBJ2-6; 10 positions agree with TRBD2. CDR3 length equals 19 residues. CDR1 is SGHTA, CDR2 FQGNSA, per germline. Unmatched junction bases numbered 10, after V lost 3 bases and J lost 2 bases. The CDR3 reads CASSFAPRLAGAGANVLTF. CDR3 bases: TGTGCCAGCAGCTTCGCCCCGAGGCTAGCGGGAGCTGGGGCCAACGTCCTGACTTTC.

This clonotype turned up a few times. The V call is TRBV11-2, the J call TRBJ1-1; TRBD1 agrees at 8 bases. The CDR3 runs 15 residues. Germline V gene sequence: CDR1 SGHAT, CDR2 FQNNGV. V shed 4 bases, J shed 1 base, and the junction held 5 bases outside the gene matches. The CDR3: CASSSRTGRNTEAFF. The CDR3 nucleotides are TGTGCCAGCAGCTCCCGGACAGGGAGGAACACTGAAGCTTTCTTT.

This chain uses TRBV7-2 with TRBJ2-5, with TRBD2 matching over 8 bases. Germline V gene sequence: CDR1 SGHTA, CDR2 FQGNSA. The J segment lost 5 bases and the V segment lost 5 bases, leaving 19 bases of the junction unmatched. The CDR3 loop spans 18 amino acids. CDR3 coding DNA: TGTGCCAGCAGCGCCGGAATGTTTCTAGCGGGCCTTGGGGAGACCCAGTACTTC. Translated: CASSAGMFLAGLGETQYF.

The chain couples TRBV7-8 to TRBJ2-1, with 11 bases aligning to TRBD1. Germline trimming cut 5 bases from V and 7 bases from J; bases unmatched to any gene: 7. Germline V gene sequence: CDR1 SGHVS, CDR2 FQNEAQ. The CDR3 runs 15 residues. The CDR3 loop is CASSATGTGGNEQFF. CDR3 nucleotide sequence: TGTGCCAGCAGCGCCACCGGGACAGGGGGTAATGAGCAGTTCTTC.